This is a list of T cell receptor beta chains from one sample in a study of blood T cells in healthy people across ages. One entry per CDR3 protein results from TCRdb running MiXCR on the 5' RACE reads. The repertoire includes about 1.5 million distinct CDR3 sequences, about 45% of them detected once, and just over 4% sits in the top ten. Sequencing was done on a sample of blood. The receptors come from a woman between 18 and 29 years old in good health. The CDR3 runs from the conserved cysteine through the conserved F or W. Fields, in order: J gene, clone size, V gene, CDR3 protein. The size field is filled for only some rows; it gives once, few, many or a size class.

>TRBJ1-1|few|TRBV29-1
CSVEGGGLSAEAFF
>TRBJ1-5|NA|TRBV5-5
CASSFFQGMNQPQHF
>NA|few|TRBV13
CASSLSPHSEPITHEQYF
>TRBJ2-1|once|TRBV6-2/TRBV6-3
CASRIRDIFREQFF
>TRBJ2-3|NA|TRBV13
CASSPRDFPTDTQYF
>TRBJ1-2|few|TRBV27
CASKVGRTTFYGYTF
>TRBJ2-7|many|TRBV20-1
CSARDMSSYEQYF
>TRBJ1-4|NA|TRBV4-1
CASSQDGATNGKLFF
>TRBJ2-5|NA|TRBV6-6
CASSSLTSGSYNEQYF
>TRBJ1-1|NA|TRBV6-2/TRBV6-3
CASSYRSNTEAFF
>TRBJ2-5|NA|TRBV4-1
CASSQGRVLNEQYF
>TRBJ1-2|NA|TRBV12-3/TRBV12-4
CASSRPVTGGHYGYTF
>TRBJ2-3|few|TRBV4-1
CASSQLAGPPGDTQYF
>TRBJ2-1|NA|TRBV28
CASKLLAGLYNEQFF
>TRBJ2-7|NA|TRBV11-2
CASSLGRMQGFGNEQYF
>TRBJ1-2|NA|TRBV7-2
CASSLMQGGGDGYTF
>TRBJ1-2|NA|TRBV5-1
CASSEGQGRVYGYTF
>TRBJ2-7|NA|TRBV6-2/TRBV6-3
CASSSFRDKGSYEQYF
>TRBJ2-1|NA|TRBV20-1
CSARNYNEQFF
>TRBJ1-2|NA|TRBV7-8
CASSLGTPLGYGYTF
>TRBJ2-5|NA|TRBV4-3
CASSQDGGQYFGTQYF
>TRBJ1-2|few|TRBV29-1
CSVDGRGLGNGYTF
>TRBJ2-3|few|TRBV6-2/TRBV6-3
CASSQEVDTQYF
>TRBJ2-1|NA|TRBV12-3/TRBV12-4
CASSSTSLLYNEQFF
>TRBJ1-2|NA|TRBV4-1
CASTTISLGGRGANYGYTF
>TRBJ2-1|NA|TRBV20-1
CSARDSDYNEQFF
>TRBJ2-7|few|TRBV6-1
CASSDLGQGYEQYF